This is a list of T cell receptor beta chains from one sample in a study of patients and donors after allogeneic stem cell transplantation. Each CDR3 protein is one row after TCRdb ran MiXCR on the RT-PCR reads. This repertoire shows roughly 200,000 distinct CDR3 sequences, 41% found once; its top ten account for 33%. The sequencing input was blood, either unsorted or a sorted T cell fraction (not recorded which). The receptors shown here come from a human donor who was either an allogeneic HSCT recipient or a stem cell or donor lymphocyte infusion donor (not recorded which). It is not recorded whose cells these are; they may come from a transplant donor. Both conserved end residues are part of each CDR3. D genes are given only for firm matches.

cdr3_aa	v_call	d_call
CASSSSGTGVTEAFF	TRBV9	TRBD1
CASGPQGIYEQYF	TRBV9	-
CATSRALNEKLFF	TRBV15	-
CASSSPPKPATKAFF	TRBV7-2	-
CATSRAEGTEAFF	TRBV18	-
CASSLTSGAKNIQYF	TRBV28	TRBD2
CASSYLAGEVEQFF	TRBV6-5	TRBD2
CASSLEAADTQYF	TRBV7-7	-
CASSPNWDNEKLFF	TRBV5-6	-
CASSYEAGLDTQYF	TRBV6-2/TRBV6-3	-
CASSLGLAGTNEQFF	TRBV18	TRBD2
CASSQVRDARLYEQYF	TRBV4-3	-
CASSLAGLAEQYF	TRBV5-1	-
CASSQATTVNTEAFF	TRBV4-3	-
CASSLADRGSIYGYTF	TRBV12-3/TRBV12-4	TRBD1
CASIDRGRTEAFF	TRBV5-1	TRBD1
CATSRGTGTNQPQHF	TRBV15	-
CASSTQRNYGYTF	TRBV12-3/TRBV12-4	-
CASSLDPAWGYTF	TRBV5-1	-
CASSLSLLTDTQYF	TRBV4-3	-
CSARTWGEGNQPQHF	TRBV20-1	-
CASSQDTQYF	TRBV14	-
CASSLDVGVSTEAFF	TRBV5-1	-
CASSPRTGLNTEAFF	TRBV5-1	TRBD1
CASYAGGTYNEQFF	TRBV6-5	TRBD2
CASSQDLVPDRGQTEAFF	TRBV3-1	TRBD1
CASSQSLRLNEQFF	TRBV27	-
CASSYPTSGSPVTPPDTQYF	TRBV6-2/TRBV6-3	TRBD2
CASSRLAGEVGELFF	TRBV5-4	TRBD2
CASSQVAGATGTDTQYF	TRBV4-3	TRBD2
CASSPGEGRNQPQHF	TRBV12-3/TRBV12-4	-
CASSQGGRRSPEAFF	TRBV3-1	-
CASSYRGGSPLHF	TRBV28	TRBD1
CASRGQTQETQYF	TRBV12-3/TRBV12-4	-
CATSREVQPNTGELFF	TRBV15	-
CASSQGLLTDTQYF	TRBV4-3	-
CASSNGQGYTEAFF	TRBV7-9	TRBD1
CASSPPGLEDTDTQYF	TRBV4-2	-
CASSSFTGTGVNEQFF	TRBV19	TRBD1
CSVDPSGSADTQYF	TRBV29-1	TRBD2
CASASFDGHTEAFF	TRBV6-5	-
CASTGLGEETQYF	TRBV27	-
CASSAGAGAIEAFF	TRBV9	-
CASKGTAYEQYF	TRBV28	TRBD1
CASSPPGEGEQYF	TRBV18	-
CASSLYGTGELFF	TRBV7-2	-
CASSQAAGPIYEQYF	TRBV4-3	-
CASSGGPRGRTIYF	TRBV5-1	-
CASSFSGTQNYGYTF	TRBV7-2	-
CASSFPTRETGPYEQYF	TRBV4-1	-
CASSLDQTRHAEAFF	TRBV7-2	-
CASSVVANTDTQYF	TRBV9	-
CASSEGGSGDTQYF	TRBV7-8	-